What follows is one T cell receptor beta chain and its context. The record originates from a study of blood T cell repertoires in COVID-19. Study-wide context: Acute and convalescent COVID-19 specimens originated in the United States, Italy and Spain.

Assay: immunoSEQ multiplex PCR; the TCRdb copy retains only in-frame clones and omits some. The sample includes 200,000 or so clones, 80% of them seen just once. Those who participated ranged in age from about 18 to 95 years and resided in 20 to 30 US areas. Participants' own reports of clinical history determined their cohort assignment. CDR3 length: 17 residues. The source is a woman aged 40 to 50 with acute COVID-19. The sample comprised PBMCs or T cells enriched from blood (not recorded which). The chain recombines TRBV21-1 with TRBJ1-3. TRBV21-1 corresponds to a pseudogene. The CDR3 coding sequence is TGTGCCAGCAGCTCCCGTATCCCGGGACTTGGTGGAAACACCATATATTTT. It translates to CASSSRIPGLGGNTIYF.